The sequence of this TCR beta chain was determined in a study of control samples from healthy donors and cancer patients. Trimming removed 3 bases at V and 2 bases at J, with 7 bases between. The CDR3 covers 13 residues. The germline V gene has CDR1 LNHDA and CDR2 SQIVND (reference sequence). Sequenced by immunoSEQ multiplex PCR; TCRdb stores in-frame clones only, minus some. The sample lists 150,000 to 200,000 clones, roughly 90% occurring once. V usage is TRBV19 and J usage is TRBJ1-1; D is possibly TRBD1 (5 bases). The TCR comes from a woman aged 50 to 60 in good health. The sequencing input was blood. CDR3 sequence (DNA): TGTGCCAGTAGTATGGGGCTCAACACTGAAGCTTTCTTT. Translated, it gives CASSMGLNTEAFF.